Below, one T cell receptor (beta chain) is given with its context. The antigen is not known. The record originates from a study of human T cells and chemical hapten exposure. The CDR3 consists of 12 residues. Trimming removed 6 bases from V and 2 bases from J, with 7 bases in between. Germline V gene data show CDR1 as SEHNR and CDR2 as FQNEAQ (reference sequence). Original processing notes: A per-sample median of roughly 96,000 TCRs was observed, with a range of about 23,224 to 690,600. TCRdb independently ran MiXCR on the RACE reads; one entry per CDR3 protein. The V and J calls reflect TCRdb's pipeline rather than the authors' work. This table has about 98,000 distinct CDR3 sequences, 11% appearing once. General study points: TCRs above 1 in 1000 frequency stayed constant with DPC sensitization.

Time point in this sample: pre-sensitization, week 0. The sample's treatment: therapeutic diphenylcyclopropenone sensitization with weekly scalp DPC. The chain recombines TRBV7-9 with TRBJ1-2; D unresolved. The clonotype comes from an older woman with alopecia areata. Some clones in this sample may be carry-over from other donors' samples. The material sequenced was whole blood, taken in connection with sensitization to the hapten diphenylcyclopropenone (DPC). CDR3 amino acids: CASRFTNYGYTF. The CDR3 DNA reads TGTGCCAGCAGGTTTACCAACTATGGCTACACCTTC.